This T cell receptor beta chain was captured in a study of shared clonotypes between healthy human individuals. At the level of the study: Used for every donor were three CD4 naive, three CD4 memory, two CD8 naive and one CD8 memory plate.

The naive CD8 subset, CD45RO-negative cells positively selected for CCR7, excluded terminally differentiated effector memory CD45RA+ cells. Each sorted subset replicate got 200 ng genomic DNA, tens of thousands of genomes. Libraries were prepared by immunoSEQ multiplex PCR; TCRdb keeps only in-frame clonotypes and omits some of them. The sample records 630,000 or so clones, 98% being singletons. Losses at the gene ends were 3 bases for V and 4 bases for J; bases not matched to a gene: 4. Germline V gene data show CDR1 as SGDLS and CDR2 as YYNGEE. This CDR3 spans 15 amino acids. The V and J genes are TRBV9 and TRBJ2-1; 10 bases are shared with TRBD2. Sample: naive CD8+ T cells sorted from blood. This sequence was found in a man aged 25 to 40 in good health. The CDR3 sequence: CASSDRSGGYNEQFF. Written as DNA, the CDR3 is TGTGCCAGCAGCGACCGTAGCGGGGGGTACAATGAGCAGTTCTTC. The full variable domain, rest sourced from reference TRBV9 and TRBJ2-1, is DSGVTQTPKHLITATGQRVTLRCSPRSGDLSVYWYQQSLDQGLQFLIQYYNGEERAKGNILERFSAQQFPDLHSELNLSSLELGDSALYFCASSDRSGGYNEQFFGPGTRLTVL.